A selection of T cell receptor beta chains follows, all from one sample in a study of cytomegalovirus exposure and HLA in healthy donors. Using immunoSEQ multiplex PCR, the repertoire was profiled, and TCRdb retains in-frame clones only, with some absent. The data hold about 200,000 clones, with around 80% observed a single time. Sequencing was performed on PBMCs. The source of these receptors is a male donor in good health and CMV-seronegative. Both conserved end residues are part of each CDR3. The D gene is left open where the match is weak. The size field is filled for only some rows; it gives once, few, many or a size class.

abundance	d_gene	v_gene	j_gene	CDR3aa	CDR3nt
once	TRBD1	TRBV5-4	TRBJ1-4	CASSKGDRGREKLFF	TGTGCCAGCAGCAAAGGGGACAGGGGTCGCGAAAAACTGTTTTTT
.	.	TRBV7-8	TRBJ1-5	CASSSLGGNGNQPQHF	TGTGCCAGCAGCTCCCTGGGAGGGAATGGCAATCAGCCCCAGCATTTT
.	.	TRBV5-1	TRBJ2-7	CASSRNTGALYEQYF	TGCGCCAGCAGCCGCAATACAGGAGCCCTCTACGAGCAGTACTTC
once	.	TRBV28	TRBJ1-2	CASSSPVEGYGYTF	TGTGCCAGCAGTTCCCCGGTAGAGGGTTATGGCTACACCTTC
few	.	TRBV7-2	TRBJ1-1	CASHEGAVRTEAFF	TGTGCCAGCCACGAAGGGGCGGTTAGGACTGAAGCTTTCTTT
.	TRBD1	TRBV28	TRBJ1-4	CASSPYRTGRKLFF	TGTGCCAGCAGTCCCTACAGGACAGGAAGGAAACTGTTTTTT
.	TRBD1	TRBV9	TRBJ2-7	CASSAGQGGTYEQYF	TGTGCCAGCAGCGCCGGACAGGGAGGAACCTACGAGCAGTACTTC
.	TRBD2	TRBV7-9	TRBJ2-1	CASSLGFGTSSAEEQFF	TGTGCCAGCAGCTTAGGATTTGGGACTAGCAGCGCCGAGGAGCAGTTCTTC
.	.	TRBV23-1	TRBJ2-5	CASSHGTEGAQETQYF	TGCGCCAGCAGCCACGGGACGGAGGGAGCCCAAGAGACCCAGTACTTC
.	TRBD2	TRBV11-2	TRBJ2-5	CASSPSGLAPEETQYF	TGTGCCAGCAGCCCCTCGGGACTAGCGCCGGAAGAGACCCAGTACTTC
.	.	TRBV7-9	TRBJ1-1	CASSSRDTPTEAFF	TGTGCCAGCAGCTCCCGGGACACCCCCACTGAAGCTTTCTTT
few	.	TRBV2	TRBJ1-1	CASSVQGISTEAFF	TGTGCCAGCAGTGTGCAGGGGATAAGCACTGAAGCTTTCTTT
.	.	TRBV30	TRBJ1-5	CAWMDWGRGTQHF	TGTGCCTGGATGGATTGGGGTAGGGGGACCCAGCATTTT
.	TRBD1	TRBV5-6	TRBJ1-3	CASSARTGGAGNTIYF	TGTGCCAGCAGCGCTAGGACAGGGGGCGCTGGAAACACCATATATTTT
once	.	TRBV29-1	TRBJ1-2	CSVDLNYGYTF	TGCAGCGTTGACCTAAACTATGGCTACACCTTC
.	TRBD1	TRBV5-1	TRBJ1-2	CASSPGQNYGYTF	TGCGCCAGCAGCCCGGGACAGAACTATGGCTACACCTTC
.	TRBD1	TRBV19	TRBJ2-7	CASSIGTGNEQYF	TGTGCCAGTAGTATCGGGACAGGGAACGAGCAGTACTTC
.	TRBD2	TRBV27	TRBJ2-7	CASIWELTSGLSLSSYEQYF	TGTGCCAGCATTTGGGAGTTGACTAGCGGACTAAGCTTGAGCTCCTACGAGCAGTACTTC
.	TRBD2	TRBV28	TRBJ2-1	CASISSGSTYNEQFF	TGTGCCAGCATCTCTAGCGGGAGCACCTACAATGAGCAGTTCTTC
.	.	TRBV7-9	TRBJ2-5	CASSLDSGGETQYF	TGTGCCAGCAGCTTAGATTCAGGGGGGGAGACCCAGTACTTC
.	TRBD2	TRBV11-2	TRBJ2-1	CASSPGIAGRRSYNEQFF	TGTGCCAGCAGCCCGGGGATAGCGGGAAGACGGTCCTACAATGAGCAGTTCTTC
.	.	TRBV19	TRBJ2-2	CASSIRGTGELFF	TGTGCCAGTAGTATCCGAGGCACCGGGGAGCTGTTTTTT
once	TRBD1	TRBV5-6	TRBJ2-7	CASSSTGQGVHEQYF	TGTGCCAGCAGCTCCACGGGACAGGGGGTCCACGAGCAGTACTTC
.	.	TRBV27	TRBJ2-7	CASSQDSSYEQYF	TGTGCCAGCAGCCAGGACAGCTCCTACGAGCAGTACTTC
.	.	TRBV5-6	TRBJ2-7	CASSLDLGGTYEQYF	TGTGCCAGCAGCTTGGATTTGGGGGGAACTTACGAGCAGTACTTC
.	.	TRBV6-5	TRBJ2-7	CASSYSSSSPYEQYF	TGTGCCAGCAGTTACTCGAGTAGCTCGCCTTACGAGCAGTACTTC
.	.	TRBV15	TRBJ1-5	CATSTATSFSNQPQHF	TGTGCCACCAGCACCGCGACAAGTTTTAGCAATCAGCCCCAGCATTTT
.	TRBD1	TRBV10-2	TRBJ1-2	CASSTGTGNGYTF	TGCGCCAGCAGTACCGGGACAGGGAATGGCTACACCTTC
.	.	TRBV15	TRBJ2-5	CATWTLGGETQYF	TGTGCCACCTGGACTTTAGGGGGAGAGACCCAGTACTTC
.	TRBD2	TRBV4-1	TRBJ2-7	CASSQGWTSGSYEQYF	TGCGCCAGCAGCCAAGGTTGGACTAGCGGTTCCTACGAGCAGTACTTC
.	TRBD1	TRBV6-6	TRBJ1-5	CASSSQGWYQPQHF	TGTGCCAGCAGTTCACAGGGGTGGTATCAGCCCCAGCATTTT
few	TRBD1	TRBV19	TRBJ2-7	CASSPRGQLSYEQYF	TGTGCCAGTAGTCCTCGGGGACAGCTCTCCTACGAGCAGTACTTC
.	TRBD2	TRBV18	TRBJ2-7	CASSPVTPLGGTYSYEQYF	TGTGCCAGCTCACCGGTAACTCCCTTGGGGGGGACCTACTCCTACGAGCAGTACTTC
few	.	TRBV4-2	TRBJ1-1	CASSQDPWQSFSEAFF	TGTGCCAGCAGCCAAGATCCTTGGCAGTCTTTCTCTGAAGCTTTCTTT
.	TRBD1	TRBV5-6	TRBJ1-2	CASGQGYGYTF	TGTGCCAGCGGACAGGGCTATGGCTACACCTTC
.	.	TRBV7-9	TRBJ1-2	CASSPGRGYGYTF	TGTGCCAGCAGCCCTGGGCGGGGCTATGGCTACACCTTC
.	.	TRBV6-6	TRBJ2-7	CASSYGASYEQYF	TGTGCCAGCAGTTACGGGGCCTCCTACGAGCAGTACTTC
.	.	TRBV25-1	TRBJ1-2	CASSEYGGRTNYGYTF	TGTGCCAGCAGTGAATATGGAGGACGGACTAACTATGGCTACACCTTC
.	.	TRBV11-1	TRBJ2-1	CASSLVRGIKNEQFF	TGTGCCAGCAGCTTAGTGCGGGGAATAAAGAATGAGCAGTTCTTC
.	.	TRBV27	TRBJ2-5	CASSFQGPGETQYF	TGTGCCAGCAGTTTCCAGGGGCCAGGAGAGACCCAGTACTTC
.	TRBD1	TRBV19	TRBJ1-1	CASRDQQGATEAFF	TGTGCCAGTAGAGATCAACAGGGGGCCACTGAAGCTTTCTTT
few	.	TRBV4-1	TRBJ1-1	CASSRKGTGDTEAFF	TGCGCCAGCAGCCGAAAAGGGACGGGGGACACTGAAGCTTTCTTT
.	.	TRBV6-5	TRBJ1-1	CASSYSPDSFEAFF	TGTGCCAGCAGTTATTCCCCGGACAGTTTTGAAGCTTTCTTT
.	TRBD2	TRBV5-1	TRBJ2-4	CASSLGTSGNIQYF	TGCGCCAGCAGCTTGGGGACTAGCGGAAACATTCAGTACTTC
.	.	TRBV5-1	TRBJ2-5	CASSAGILETQYF	TGCGCCAGCAGCGCAGGAATTCTGGAGACCCAGTACTTC
.	.	TRBV6-1	TRBJ1-5	CASRAGRNSNQPQHF	TGTGCCAGCAGAGCGGGACGGAATAGCAATCAGCCCCAGCATTTT
.	.	TRBV28	TRBJ1-5	CASSLGTSNQPQHF	TGTGCCAGCAGTTTGGGGACTTCCAATCAGCCCCAGCATTTT
.	.	TRBV15	TRBJ2-7	CATSRGSSYEQYF	TGTGCCACCAGCAGAGGTAGCTCCTACGAGCAGTACTTC
.	.	TRBV2	TRBJ1-2	CASSEEGYYGYTF	TGTGCCAGCAGTGAAGAGGGGTACTATGGCTACACCTTC
.	.	TRBV2	TRBJ2-7	CASSEATAIYEQYF	TGTGCCAGCAGTGAAGCGACAGCGATTTACGAGCAGTACTTC
few	.	TRBV6-5	TRBJ1-1	CASSRNREAFF	TGTGCCAGCAGCCGCAACAGGGAAGCTTTCTTT
.	TRBD2	TRBV29-1	TRBJ2-3	CSVVKWGRPALAGRAHTDTQYF	TGCAGCGTCGTTAAGTGGGGTAGGCCGGCCCTAGCGGGGAGGGCCCACACAGATACGCAGTATTTT
.	TRBD1	TRBV28	TRBJ1-5	CASSYIDRANQPQHF	TGTGCCAGCAGTTACATTGACAGGGCGAATCAGCCCCAGCATTTT
.	TRBD2	TRBV9	TRBJ2-1	CASSVVREGGEQFF	TGTGCCAGCAGCGTAGTGCGGGAGGGCGGGGAGCAGTTCTTC